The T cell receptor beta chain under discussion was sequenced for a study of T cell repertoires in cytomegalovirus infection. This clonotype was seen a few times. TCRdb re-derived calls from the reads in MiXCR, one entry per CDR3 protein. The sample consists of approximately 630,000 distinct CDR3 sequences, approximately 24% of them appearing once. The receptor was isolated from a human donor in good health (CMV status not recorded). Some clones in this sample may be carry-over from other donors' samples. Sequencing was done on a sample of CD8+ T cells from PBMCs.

The CDR3 spells CASSQATSSLYEQYF. DNA for the CDR3: TGTGCCAGCAGCCAAGCAACTAGTTCTCTGTACGAGCAGTACTTC. The gene calls are TRBV14 and TRBJ2-7; D possibly corresponds to TRBD2 (5 bases). This CDR3 contains 15 residues. Trimming took 1 base from V and 4 from J, leaving 14 bases between them. Per the germline V gene, CDR1 is SGHDN and CDR2 is FVKESK.